This entry concerns a single T cell receptor (beta chain). The antigen is unknown. Other DNA variants within this sample encode the same CDR3. Clones were read by immunoSEQ multiplex PCR, and TCRdb kept only the in-frame ones, dropping some. The data contain roughly 2,300,000 clones, about nine tenths of them singletons. This record belongs to a study of shared clonotypes between healthy human individuals. Overall study context: Every donor yielded three CD4 naive, three CD4 memory, two CD8 naive and one CD8 memory plate.

The germline gives CDR1 MNHEY, CDR2 SVGAGI. The CDR3 length is 14 residues. Trimming shortened V by 0 bases and J by 4 bases, and 9 bases separated the two germline ends. Study observations and caveats: Clonotypes not shared had lower generation probabilities than those common to all four donors.

This sequence was found in a man between 18 and 29 years old in good health. Some clones in this sample may be carry-over from other donors' samples. The rearrangement uses TRBV6-5 and TRBJ2-5; the D gene could be TRBD1 or TRBD2 (5 bases each). Sequencing was performed on naive CD4+ T cells from PBMCs. Noted subset: CD45RA+ positively selected. CDR3 in amino acids: CASSYSGAGETQYF. The DNA for the CDR3 is TGTGCCAGCAGTTACTCAGGGGCGGGAGAGACCCAGTACTTC.